A selection of T cell receptor beta chains follows, all from one sample in a study of radiation and T cells in renal cell carcinoma. The data were produced by immunoSEQ multiplex PCR, yet TCRdb's version contains in-frame clones alone and is incomplete. The sample holds some 70,000 clones, 82% seen once. This specimen was blood, taken from a patient whose treatment included radiotherapy and nephrectomy. These receptors originate from a man aged 60-69 years with renal cell carcinoma. The CDR3 runs from the conserved cysteine through the conserved F or W. The order of the fields is CDR3 protein, CDR3 DNA, CDR3 length, V gene, D gene, J gene, clone size. D genes are given only for firm matches. Size is omitted from some rows. Given values are once, few, many or a class for expanded clones.

CDR3aa: CASSFYRGDTEAFF
CDR3nt: TGTGCCAGCAGTTTCTACAGGGGGGACACTGAAGCTTTCTTT
len: 14
v_gene: TRBV27
d_gene: TRBD1
j_gene: TRBJ1-1
abundance: .

CDR3aa: CASSDHWEGTTNEKLFF
CDR3nt: TGTGCCAGCAGTGACCATTGGGAGGGGACGACTAATGAAAAACTGTTTTTT
len: 17
v_gene: TRBV2
d_gene: .
j_gene: TRBJ1-4
abundance: .

CDR3aa: CAINSGLSDEQFF
CDR3nt: TGTGCCATCAATAGCGGGTTATCAGATGAGCAGTTCTTC
len: 13
v_gene: TRBV10-3
d_gene: TRBD2
j_gene: TRBJ2-1
abundance: .

CDR3aa: CSVGEAGGQNTEAFF
CDR3nt: TGCAGCGTTGGGGAAGCGGGGGGACAGAACACTGAAGCTTTCTTT
len: 15
v_gene: TRBV29-1
d_gene: .
j_gene: TRBJ1-1
abundance: .

CDR3aa: CASSEGGRVAYEQYF
CDR3nt: TGTGCCAGCAGTGAAGGGGGCAGGGTGGCCTACGAGCAGTACTTC
len: 15
v_gene: TRBV6-1
d_gene: .
j_gene: TRBJ2-7
abundance: .

CDR3aa: CASSSGTGSYNEQFF
CDR3nt: TGTGCCAGCAGCTCCGGGACAGGGTCCTACAATGAGCAGTTCTTC
len: 15
v_gene: TRBV7-2
d_gene: TRBD1
j_gene: TRBJ2-1
abundance: .

CDR3aa: CASSLYYEQYF
CDR3nt: TGTGCCAGCAGCTTATACTACGAGCAGTACTTC
len: 11
v_gene: TRBV11-2
d_gene: .
j_gene: TRBJ2-7
abundance: once

CDR3aa: CASSIVHNEAFF
CDR3nt: TGTGCCAGTAGTATTGTGCACAATGAAGCTTTCTTT
len: 12
v_gene: TRBV19
d_gene: .
j_gene: TRBJ1-1
abundance: .

CDR3aa: CASSSLRASIAEAFF
CDR3nt: TGTGCCAGCAGTTCCCTCCGGGCCAGCATTGCTGAAGCTTTCTTT
len: 15
v_gene: TRBV28
d_gene: .
j_gene: TRBJ1-1
abundance: .

CDR3aa: CASSLSGSYDTQYF
CDR3nt: TGTGCCAGCAGCTTGAGCGGGAGTTACGATACGCAGTATTTT
len: 14
v_gene: TRBV7-2
d_gene: TRBD2
j_gene: TRBJ2-3
abundance: .

CDR3aa: CASSVGGQGADYGYTF
CDR3nt: TGTGCCAGCAGCGTAGGGGGACAGGGGGCGGACTATGGCTACACCTTC
len: 16
v_gene: TRBV9
d_gene: TRBD1
j_gene: TRBJ1-2
abundance: .

CDR3aa: CASSSRNLGFRTGGSETQYF
CDR3nt: TGTGCCAGCAGCTCCCGAAACTTGGGTTTTCGGACAGGGGGTTCGGAGACCCAGTACTTC
len: 20
v_gene: TRBV7-8
d_gene: TRBD1
j_gene: TRBJ2-5
abundance: .

CDR3aa: CASSDDLMTSGRSDTQYF
CDR3nt: TGTGCCAGCAGCGACGACTTGATGACTAGCGGGAGATCAGATACGCAGTATTTT
len: 18
v_gene: TRBV9
d_gene: TRBD2
j_gene: TRBJ2-3
abundance: .

CDR3aa: CASSSSPPSYEQYF
CDR3nt: TGCGCCAGCAGCTCAAGCCCGCCCTCCTACGAGCAGTACTTC
len: 14
v_gene: TRBV5-1
d_gene: .
j_gene: TRBJ2-7
abundance: .

CDR3aa: CATRTGGYEQYF
CDR3nt: TGTGCCACCCGGACAGGTGGCTACGAGCAGTACTTC
len: 12
v_gene: TRBV10-3
d_gene: TRBD1
j_gene: TRBJ2-7
abundance: once

CDR3aa: CASSYSQYYGYTF
CDR3nt: TGTGCCAGCAGTTACTCCCAGTACTATGGCTACACCTTC
len: 13
v_gene: TRBV6-5
d_gene: .
j_gene: TRBJ1-2
abundance: .

CDR3aa: CATSRDRSAGYGYTF
CDR3nt: TGTGCCACCAGCAGAGATCGATCGGCAGGGTATGGCTACACCTTC
len: 15
v_gene: TRBV15
d_gene: .
j_gene: TRBJ1-2
abundance: .

CDR3aa: CASSAAYSGQGLVDAFF
CDR3nt: TGTGCCAGCAGCGCCGCATACTCGGGACAGGGTTTAGTTGATGCTTTCTTT
len: 17
v_gene: TRBV9
d_gene: TRBD1
j_gene: TRBJ1-1
abundance: .

CDR3aa: CASSSIRTSGTYTDTQYF
CDR3nt: TGTGCCAGCAGCTCAATACGGACTAGCGGGACATACACAGATACGCAGTATTTT
len: 18
v_gene: TRBV7-9
d_gene: TRBD2
j_gene: TRBJ2-3
abundance: .

CDR3aa: CAWSVGQGGEQFF
CDR3nt: TGTGCCTGGAGTGTAGGTCAGGGAGGTGAGCAGTTCTTC
len: 13
v_gene: TRBV30
d_gene: .
j_gene: TRBJ2-1
abundance: .

CDR3aa: CASSEDLVFHEQYF
CDR3nt: TGTGCCAGCAGTGAAGACTTGGTGTTCCACGAGCAGTACTTC
len: 14
v_gene: TRBV2
d_gene: .
j_gene: TRBJ2-7
abundance: few

CDR3aa: CASSMDVSGELFF
CDR3nt: TGCGCCAGCAGCATGGACGTCTCGGGGGAGCTGTTTTTT
len: 13
v_gene: TRBV5-1
d_gene: .
j_gene: TRBJ2-2
abundance: .

CDR3aa: CASSYGYEQYF
CDR3nt: TGTGCCAGCAGTTACGGATACGAGCAGTACTTC
len: 11
v_gene: TRBV27
d_gene: .
j_gene: TRBJ2-7
abundance: once

CDR3aa: CASSTQRDRLNEQFF
CDR3nt: TGCGCCAGCAGCACCCAGCGGGATCGGCTCAATGAGCAGTTCTTC
len: 15
v_gene: TRBV5-1
d_gene: TRBD2
j_gene: TRBJ2-1
abundance: once

CDR3aa: CASSPRGGSGSSDTQYF
CDR3nt: TGTGCCAGCTCACCACGAGGGGGTAGCGGGAGCTCCGATACGCAGTATTTT
len: 17
v_gene: TRBV18
d_gene: TRBD2
j_gene: TRBJ2-3
abundance: .

CDR3aa: CASRLNPDSLTDTQYF
CDR3nt: TGTGCCAGCAGACTCAATCCGGACTCCCTCACAGATACGCAGTATTTT
len: 16
v_gene: TRBV27
d_gene: .
j_gene: TRBJ2-3
abundance: .

CDR3aa: CSVLLAGVNTGELFF
CDR3nt: TGCAGCGTCCTACTAGCGGGGGTGAACACCGGGGAGCTGTTTTTT
len: 15
v_gene: TRBV29-1
d_gene: TRBD2
j_gene: TRBJ2-2
abundance: .

CDR3aa: CASWGGVYYGYTF
CDR3nt: TGTGCTAGTTGGGGAGGGGTATACTATGGCTACACCTTC
len: 13
v_gene: TRBV28
d_gene: .
j_gene: TRBJ1-2
abundance: once

CDR3aa: CASTQREGYEQYF
CDR3nt: TGTGCCAGCACCCAGCGGGAGGGGTACGAGCAGTACTTC
len: 13
v_gene: TRBV6-1
d_gene: TRBD2
j_gene: TRBJ2-7
abundance: .

CDR3aa: CASSQGPGTTDTQYF
CDR3nt: TGCGCCAGCAGCCAAGGCCCAGGGACCACAGATACGCAGTATTTT
len: 15
v_gene: TRBV4-3
d_gene: .
j_gene: TRBJ2-3
abundance: .

CDR3aa: CASRPEGYEQYF
CDR3nt: TGTGCCAGCCGACCGGAAGGCTACGAGCAGTACTTC
len: 12
v_gene: TRBV7-9
d_gene: .
j_gene: TRBJ2-7
abundance: .

CDR3aa: CAWSPGQGANYGYTF
CDR3nt: TGTGCCTGGAGTCCGGGCCAGGGAGCTAACTATGGCTACACCTTC
len: 15
v_gene: TRBV30
d_gene: .
j_gene: TRBJ1-2
abundance: .

CDR3aa: CASSRPGQGTDGYTF
CDR3nt: TGTGCCAGCAGCCGACCGGGACAGGGGACGGATGGCTACACCTTC
len: 15
v_gene: TRBV5-5
d_gene: TRBD1
j_gene: TRBJ1-2
abundance: .

CDR3aa: CASSPRATGQHTEAFF
CDR3nt: TGTGCCAGCAGCCCTCGAGCGACAGGCCAGCACACTGAAGCTTTCTTT
len: 16
v_gene: TRBV9
d_gene: .
j_gene: TRBJ1-1
abundance: few

CDR3aa: CASSPRPNRGQGYGYTF
CDR3nt: TGTGCCAGCAGCCCACGACCTAACCGGGGACAGGGGTATGGCTACACCTTC
len: 17
v_gene: TRBV7-2
d_gene: TRBD1
j_gene: TRBJ1-2
abundance: .

CDR3aa: CASSRPGTGYGYTF
CDR3nt: TGTGCCAGCAGTCGGCCCGGGACAGGTTATGGCTACACCTTC
len: 14
v_gene: TRBV28
d_gene: TRBD1
j_gene: TRBJ1-2
abundance: .

CDR3aa: CASSLGPGRMNTEAFF
CDR3nt: TGCGCCAGCAGCTTGGGGCCAGGGAGGATGAACACTGAAGCTTTCTTT
len: 16
v_gene: TRBV5-1
d_gene: .
j_gene: TRBJ1-1
abundance: .

CDR3aa: CASSEYGGEYNEQFF
CDR3nt: TGTGCCAGCAGTGAATACGGGGGCGAGTACAATGAGCAGTTCTTC
len: 15
v_gene: TRBV25-1
d_gene: .
j_gene: TRBJ2-1
abundance: .

CDR3aa: CASSALDGNTIYF
CDR3nt: TGTGCCAGCAGCGCGTTGGATGGAAACACCATATATTTT
len: 13
v_gene: TRBV9
d_gene: .
j_gene: TRBJ1-3
abundance: .

CDR3aa: CASSPEASTDTQYF
CDR3nt: TGTGCCAGCAGCCCCGAAGCTAGCACAGATACGCAGTATTTT
len: 14
v_gene: TRBV5-4
d_gene: .
j_gene: TRBJ2-3
abundance: .

CDR3aa: CASSHLPGPTDTQYF
CDR3nt: TGCGCCAGCAGCCATCTTCCGGGACCCACAGATACGCAGTATTTT
len: 15
v_gene: TRBV4-1
d_gene: .
j_gene: TRBJ2-3
abundance: .

CDR3aa: CASSANGVQGTAFF
CDR3nt: TGTGCCAGCAGCGCAAACGGGGTCCAGGGAACAGCTTTCTTT
len: 14
v_gene: TRBV7-2
d_gene: .
j_gene: TRBJ1-1
abundance: .

CDR3aa: CASSPLGGIGTDTQYF
CDR3nt: TGCGCCAGCAGCCCTCTAGGGGGAATAGGCACAGATACGCAGTATTTT
len: 16
v_gene: TRBV5-1
d_gene: .
j_gene: TRBJ2-3
abundance: .

CDR3aa: CASSVSGSYNEQFF
CDR3nt: TGTGCCAGCAGCGTTTCGGGCTCCTACAATGAGCAGTTCTTC
len: 14
v_gene: TRBV9
d_gene: .
j_gene: TRBJ2-1
abundance: .

CDR3aa: CAWTHTGIAYEQYF
CDR3nt: TGTGCCTGGACCCACACCGGGATCGCCTACGAGCAGTACTTC
len: 14
v_gene: TRBV30
d_gene: .
j_gene: TRBJ2-7
abundance: .

CDR3aa: CASSLVPSGNTGELFF
CDR3nt: TGTGCCAGCAGTTTAGTTCCTAGCGGGAACACCGGGGAGCTGTTTTTT
len: 16
v_gene: TRBV28
d_gene: TRBD2
j_gene: TRBJ2-2
abundance: once

CDR3aa: CASQYRWDQPQHF
CDR3nt: TGTGCCAGCCAGTATCGGTGGGATCAGCCCCAGCATTTT
len: 13
v_gene: TRBV2
d_gene: .
j_gene: TRBJ1-5
abundance: .

CDR3aa: CASSASDRSNSPLHF
CDR3nt: TGTGCCAGCAGCGCATCGGACAGGTCTAATTCACCCCTCCACTTT
len: 15
v_gene: TRBV9
d_gene: TRBD1
j_gene: TRBJ1-6
abundance: .

CDR3aa: CASSDSDSALSYGYTF
CDR3nt: TGTGCCAGCAGTGACTCTGACAGCGCGCTTTCCTATGGCTACACCTTC
len: 16
v_gene: TRBV6-4
d_gene: .
j_gene: TRBJ1-2
abundance: .

CDR3aa: CASSPPQGELAKNIQYF
CDR3nt: TGTGCCAGCTCACCACCTCAAGGGGAACTAGCCAAAAACATTCAGTACTTC
len: 17
v_gene: TRBV18
d_gene: .
j_gene: TRBJ2-4
abundance: .

CDR3aa: CASSSERTGKLYEQYF
CDR3nt: TGTGCCAGCAGCTCGGAGCGGACAGGAAAACTCTACGAGCAGTACTTC
len: 16
v_gene: TRBV7-9
d_gene: TRBD1
j_gene: TRBJ2-7
abundance: .

CDR3aa: CASSQGSPAYEQYF
CDR3nt: TGTGCCAGCAGCCAGGGATCCCCCGCCTACGAGCAGTACTTC
len: 14
v_gene: TRBV14
d_gene: .
j_gene: TRBJ2-7
abundance: .

CDR3aa: CASRATSGSYEQYF
CDR3nt: TGTGCCAGCAGGGCGACTAGCGGGAGTTACGAGCAGTACTTC
len: 14
v_gene: TRBV6-1
d_gene: TRBD2
j_gene: TRBJ2-7
abundance: .

CDR3aa: CAIRPGLHTDTQYF
CDR3nt: TGTGCCATCAGACCGGGACTCCACACAGATACGCAGTATTTT
len: 14
v_gene: TRBV10-3
d_gene: .
j_gene: TRBJ2-3
abundance: .

CDR3aa: CASSLSEGGREQFF
CDR3nt: TGCGCCAGCAGCTTGTCTGAGGGAGGTCGTGAGCAGTTCTTC
len: 14
v_gene: TRBV5-1
d_gene: .
j_gene: TRBJ2-1
abundance: .

CDR3aa: CASSTDPTTNEKLFF
CDR3nt: TGCGCCAGCAGCACCGACCCGACTACTAATGAAAAACTGTTTTTT
len: 15
v_gene: TRBV5-1
d_gene: .
j_gene: TRBJ1-4
abundance: .

CDR3aa: CASSPTLGTSGYGYTF
CDR3nt: TGTGCCAGCAGTCCGACCCTCGGGACAAGTGGCTATGGCTACACCTTC
len: 16
v_gene: TRBV28
d_gene: .
j_gene: TRBJ1-2
abundance: .